Listed here are 27 T cell receptor beta chains from one sample, sequenced in a study of blood T cell repertoires in COVID-19. Some clones are missing from TCRdb's copy, which holds only in-frame ones; the method was immunoSEQ multiplex PCR. The repertoire consists of 150,000 to 200,000 clones, with around 90% occurring once and the leading ten covering around 2.1%. Sequencing used PBMCs or T cells enriched from blood (not recorded which). Source of these receptors: a woman in her 30s who had recovered from COVID-19.

V usage is TRBV18 and J usage is TRBJ1-5; D uncertain. Germline V gene sequence: CDR1 KGHSH, CDR2 LQKENI. Trimming removed 5 bases at V and 5 bases at J, with 10 bases between. The CDR3 covers 13 residues. DNA for the CDR3: TGTGCCAGCTCATCCGAGTATGATCAGCCCCAGCATTTT. It yields the protein CASSSEYDQPQHF.

The genes are TRBV4-2 and TRBJ1-1; 10 bases map to TRBD1. Germline-derived CDR1 and CDR2 are LGHNA and YNFKEQ. J gave up 5 bases and V 0 bases, and 6 bases lay outside the gene matches. CDR3 length: 16 residues. Here the CDR3 reads CASSQDVGQGGTEAFF. The DNA of the CDR3 is TGTGCCAGCAGCCAAGATGTAGGACAGGGGGGGACTGAAGCTTTCTTT.

The J gene is TRBJ1-2, the V gene TRBV6-5; D may be TRBD1 (5 bases). V dropped 2 bases and J dropped 0 bases, with 10 bases sitting between them. The germline V gene has CDR1 MNHEY and CDR2 SVGAGI. CDR3 length: 15 residues. The CDR3 loop reads CASSYGGRANYGYTF. In DNA form, the CDR3 reads TGTGCCAGCAGTTACGGTGGCAGGGCTAACTATGGCTACACCTTC.

This clone came up once. V usage is TRBV19 and J usage is TRBJ2-1, with TRBD2 identical over 7 bases. The CDR3 runs 15 residues. The ends lost 11 bases at V and 3 bases at J; junction bases unmatched: 13. Per germline, CDR1 LNHDA and CDR2 SQIVND (reference sequence). The CDR3 region is CASTAKRDYYNEQFF. In nucleotides, the CDR3 is TGTGCCTCAACAGCGAAGCGGGATTACTACAATGAGCAGTTCTTC.

V and J are TRBV6-5 and TRBJ2-3, with D tentatively TRBD2 (7 bases). Trimming removed 11 bases from V and 2 bases from J, with 17 bases in between. This CDR3 has 14 amino acids. Germline V gene lookup returns CDR1 MNHEY and CDR2 SVGAGI. The CDR3 spells CAEGGGLSTDTQYF. CDR3 nucleotide sequence: TGTGCCGAAGGGGGGGGCTTGTCCACAGATACGCAGTATTTT.

This chain uses TRBV30 with TRBJ1-2; D is perhaps TRBD1 (5 bases). Trimming took 3 bases from V and 8 from J, leaving 19 bases between them. This CDR3 has 14 residues. Germline CDR1 reads GTSNPN; CDR2 reads SVGIG (reference sequence). The CDR3 DNA reads as TGTGCCTGGAGCAAACCCGCAGGGAATGGGGGCTACACCTTC. Its translation: CAWSKPAGNGGYTF.

The rearrangement links TRBV15 to TRBJ2-1; 10 positions match TRBD2. In germline, CDR1 is LNHNV, CDR2 YYDKDF (reference sequence). This CDR3 comprises 19 residues. V was pared by 0 bases and J by 8 bases, with 16 bases of the junction left unmatched. CDR3 in amino acids: CATSRDWLAGVATADEQFF. For the CDR3, the DNA is TGTGCCACCAGCAGAGATTGGCTAGCGGGAGTTGCGACGGCCGATGAGCAGTTCTTC. The variable domain in full, completed from reference TRBV15 and TRBJ2-1, reads DAMVIQNPRYQVTQFGKPVTLSCSQTLNHNVMYWYQQKSSQAPKLLFHYYDKDFNNEADTPDNFQSRRPNTSFCFLDIRSPGLGDTAMYLCATSRDWLAGVATADEQFFGPGTRLTVL.

This chain uses TRBV19 with TRBJ2-3, with 8 bases identical to TRBD1. The length of the CDR3 is 17 residues. Germline V lookup: CDR1 LNHDA, CDR2 SQIVND (reference sequence). Germline trimming cut 3 bases from V and 2 bases from J; bases unmatched to any gene: 10. CDR3 DNA: TGTGCCAGTAGTATCCTACCGGGACAGGCGATCACAGATACGCAGTATTTT. Its protein is CASSILPGQAITDTQYF.

This chain uses TRBV9 with TRBJ2-1; a weak D match, TRBD1 (5 bases). Trimming pared 6 bases from V and 2 bases from J, leaving 21 bases between. Germline CDR1 SGDLS, CDR2 YYNGEE. The CDR3 has 17 residues. For the CDR3, the DNA is TGTGCCAGCAACGCTGCAAAGGGGTTATCCGCCTACAATGAGCAGTTCTTC. It encodes CASNAAKGLSAYNEQFF.

The chain couples TRBV3-1 (or the pseudogene TRBV3-2) to TRBJ2-3, with D tentatively TRBD1 (6 bases). The germline V and J ends were trimmed by 5 bases and 5 bases, with 14 bases remaining between them. This CDR3 has 14 amino acids. Per the germline V gene, CDR1 is LGHDT and CDR2 is YNNKEL (reference sequence). Here the CDR3 reads CASSGPEQGDTQYF. The CDR3 region has the DNA TGTGCCAGCAGCGGGCCCGAACAGGGAGATACGCAGTATTTT.

This chain links TRBV5-8 with TRBJ2-7; unclear D gene. The V gene lost 4 bases and the J gene lost 0 bases, with 14 bases spanning the gap. Germline V lookup: CDR1 SGHTS, CDR2 YDEGEE. CDR3 size: 15 residues. CDR3 residues: CASSRPFWSSYEQYF. CDR3 in DNA: TGTGCCAGCAGCAGGCCGTTCTGGAGCTCCTACGAGCAGTACTTC. Based on the CDR3 plus reference TRBV5-8 and TRBJ2-7, the full variable domain is EAGVTQSPTHLIKTRGQQATLRCSPISGHTSVYWYQQALGLGLQFLLWYDEGEERNRGNFPPRFSGRQFPNYSSELNVNALELEDSALYLCASSRPFWSSYEQYFGPGTRLTVT.

The rearrangement joins TRBV5-1 to TRBJ1-6; 8 bases align to TRBD1. The CDR3 runs 15 residues. V lost 4 bases to trimming and J lost 7 bases; unmatched junction nucleotides: 7. CDR1 SGHRS and CDR2 YFSETQ come from the germline V gene. This chain's CDR3 is CASSMSRDRNSPLHF. In nucleotides, the CDR3 is TGCGCCAGCAGCATGTCCCGGGACAGGAATTCACCCCTCCACTTT.

This clone was seen more than once but under ten times. The rearrangement uses TRBV9 and TRBJ1-2; maybe TRBD1 (5 bases). Trimming left V 2 bases short and J 7 bases short, with 15 bases between. CDR3 length: 14 residues. In germline, CDR1 is SGDLS, CDR2 YYNGEE. The CDR3 is CASSVGRVAAGYTF. As DNA, the CDR3 is TGTGCCAGCAGCGTTGGCAGGGTGGCTGCTGGCTACACCTTC. The full variable domain, rest sourced from reference TRBV9 and TRBJ1-2, is DSGVTQTPKHLITATGQRVTLRCSPRSGDLSVYWYQQSLDQGLQFLIQYYNGEERAKGNILERFSAQQFPDLHSELNLSSLELGDSALYFCASSVGRVAAGYTFGSGTRLTVV.

This chain connects TRBV7-6 to TRBJ2-3; no firm D call. The CDR3 covers 13 residues. Per the germline V gene, CDR1 is SGHVS and CDR2 is FNYEAQ. V was shortened by 1 base and J by 2 bases, with 4 bases between the two germline ends. CDR3 residues: CASSLVNTDTQYF. The CDR3 nucleotides read TGTGCCAGCAGCTTAGTAAACACAGATACGCAGTATTTT.

V is TRBV30 and J is TRBJ1-1; D gene uncertain. CDR3 length equals 16 residues. Germline loops: CDR1 GTSNPN, CDR2 SVGIG (reference sequence). Trimming removed 1 base at V and 4 bases at J, with 19 bases between. The CDR3 sequence: CAWSAPEGFEGTEAFF. The CDR3 nucleotides read TGTGCCTGGAGTGCCCCCGAAGGGTTCGAGGGCACTGAAGCTTTCTTT.

For the CDR3, the DNA is TGCAGCGTTGAGACAGGGGGAAGCTCCTACGAGCAGTACTTC. Translating it yields CSVETGGSSYEQYF. The chain combines TRBV29-1 with TRBJ2-7; 9 bases match TRBD1. Trimming cost V 3 bases and J 0 bases; bases outside gene matches: 3. The CDR3 runs 14 residues. Per germline, CDR1 SQVTM and CDR2 ANQGSEA.

The gene calls are TRBV12-3 or TRBV12-4 and TRBJ2-7; 9 nucleotides agree with TRBD1. The CDR3 extends over 12 amino acids. Trimming cost V 7 bases and J 6 bases; bases outside gene matches: 4. The CDR3 region is CASTGQGGEQYF. CDR3 sequence (DNA): TGTGCCAGCACGGGACAGGGAGGCGAGCAGTACTTC.

Many counts were recorded for this clone. The rearrangement links TRBV19 to TRBJ1-1; D is possibly TRBD1 (6 bases). The CDR3 sequence is 16 residues long. The ends were cut back, 3 bases at V and 0 bases at J, with 14 bases in the middle. CDR1 is LNHDA, CDR2 SQIVND, per germline (reference sequence). The CDR3 bases are TGTGCCAGTAGTATCGGCACAGGGACCTTGAACACTGAAGCTTTCTTT. Its protein is CASSIGTGTLNTEAFF.

This sequence joins TRBV5-4 and TRBJ2-1, with 7 positions matching TRBD1. The germline V gene has CDR1 SGHNT and CDR2 YYREEE (reference sequence). CDR3 length: 17 residues. J lost 6 bases, V lost 4 bases, and 16 bases had no gene match. The DNA of the CDR3 is TGTGCCAGCAGCCCCCAGGGGCCTTTAACAGGGGCCAATGAGCAGTTCTTC. Translating it yields CASSPQGPLTGANEQFF.

The V gene is TRBV5-4, the J gene TRBJ2-7, with 8 bases matching TRBD1. The V and J ends lost 2 bases and 3 bases, in that order; junction bases with no gene match: 7. Per germline, CDR1 SGHNT and CDR2 YYREEE (reference sequence). There are 15 residues in the CDR3. CDR3 in DNA: TGTGCCAGCAGCTTAGGTTGGACAGGGATCTACGAGCAGTACTTC. Its protein product is CASSLGWTGIYEQYF.

This chain joins TRBV5-6 and TRBJ2-5, with D tentatively TRBD1 (6 bases). Germline V lookup: CDR1 SGHDT, CDR2 YYEEEE. The V end lost 1 base, the J end lost 3 bases, and 10 bases lay between the germline ends. The CDR3 totals 14 residues. The DNA of the CDR3 is TGTGCCAGCAGCTTGTTTGCAGGGGAAGAGACCCAGTACTTC. It is translated as CASSLFAGEETQYF.

The V gene is TRBV7-2, the J gene TRBJ2-2; 10 bases are a match to TRBD2. Germline-derived CDR1 and CDR2 are SGHTA and FQGNSA. Germline trimming cut 4 bases from V and 6 bases from J; bases unmatched to any gene: 8. This CDR3 has 16 residues. CDR3 nucleotide sequence: TGTGCCAGCAGCTCCCCTCGAGCGGGGGGGCCCGGGGAGCTGTTTTTT. Its protein product is CASSSPRAGGPGELFF.

This clone was seen just once. The rearrangement links TRBV5-1 to TRBJ1-1; tentative D call: TRBD1 (5 bases). The V gene lost 5 bases and the J gene lost 3 bases, with 14 bases spanning the gap. Looked up from germline, CDR1 is SGHRS and CDR2 is YFSETQ. This CDR3 comprises 14 residues. CDR3 DNA: TGCGCCAGCAGTGAAAGTGGGGCCGACACTGAAGCTTTCTTT. Its protein product is CASSESGADTEAFF.

This chain uses TRBV9 with TRBJ1-5, with D possibly matching TRBD1 (6 bases). The CDR3 contains 14 residues. Germline values: CDR1 SGDLS, CDR2 YYNGEE. The V end was cut by 0 bases, the J end by 7 bases, with 11 bases between. In nucleotides, the CDR3 is TGTGCCAGCAGCGTAGATGGGGGCGGCCAGCCCCAGCATTTT. Its translation: CASSVDGGGQPQHF.

The V gene is TRBV3-1 (or the pseudogene TRBV3-2), the J gene TRBJ2-2; D unclear. CDR1 is LGHDT and CDR2 is YNNKEL in the germline V gene (reference sequence). V was clipped by 0 bases and J by 4 bases, with 9 bases between them. The CDR3 has 15 amino acids. CDR3 amino acids: CASSQDFSSTGELFF. The CDR3 nucleotides read TGTGCCAGCAGCCAAGATTTCAGTTCCACCGGGGAGCTGTTTTTT.

This rearrangement joins TRBV12-3 or TRBV12-4 to TRBJ2-5, with D possibly TRBD1 on 6 matching bases. This CDR3 has 13 residues. V was shortened by 7 bases and J by 5 bases, with 14 bases between the two germline ends. This chain's CDR3 is CASKKGGVETQYF. The CDR3 coding sequence is TGTGCCAGCAAAAAAGGGGGAGTGGAGACCCAGTACTTC.

The chain employs TRBV7-8 and TRBJ1-5; 7 bases are a match to TRBD1. Germline CDR1 reads SGHVS; CDR2 reads FQNEAQ. The CDR3 runs to 17 residues. V lost 5 bases, J lost 5 bases, and 15 bases stayed unmatched. DNA of the CDR3: TGTGCCAGCAGCCCTCACCCCCGGGACAGAGACGATCAGCCCCAGCATTTT. Amino acid sequence: CASSPHPRDRDDQPQHF.